The T cell receptor (beta chain) under discussion was sequenced for a study of radiotherapy plus CTLA-4 blockade in lung cancer. In this sample, this clone turned up once. This table comes from immunoSEQ multiplex PCR, and its TCRdb copy is limited to in-frame clones, with some not included. Of 40,000 to 50,000 clones in the sample, 75% to 85% are singletons; the top ten hold about 3.6%. V was pared by 6 bases and J by 9 bases, with 13 bases of the junction left unmatched. Germline V CDR1 and CDR2: SGHTA, FQGNSA. This CDR3 has 14 amino acids. The rearrangement links TRBV7-2 to TRBJ2-7, with 8 bases that match TRBD2. The source of this sequence is a human donor with non-small cell lung cancer who had stable disease on radiotherapy plus ipilimumab. This specimen consisted of peripheral blood, obtained from a patient treated with radiotherapy plus ipilimumab. The CDR3 region is CASSLQAPSGRQYF. The CDR3 bases are TGTGCCAGCAGTTTACAGGCCCCCAGCGGGAGGCAGTACTTC. The full variable domain, rest sourced from reference TRBV7-2 and TRBJ2-7, is GAGVSQSPSNKVTEKGKDVELRCDPISGHTALYWYRQSLGQGLEFLIYFQGNSAPDKSGLPSDRFSAERTGGSVSTLTIQRTQQEDSAVYLCASSLQAPSGRQYFGPGTRLTVT.